The rows below give T cell receptor beta chains drawn from one sample of a study of CD8 T cells in Susac syndrome. TCRdb itself ran the immunoSEQ multiplex PCR reads through MiXCR, one entry per CDR3 protein. The sample comprises about 210,000 distinct CDR3 sequences, 95% of which are singletons, and about 0.1% rests with the top ten. Sequencing used CD4+ T cells from PBMCs. The receptors come from a human donor in good health. Each CDR3 is given with its conserved first and last residue. D genes are given only for firm matches. Rows give clone size only sometimes, using once, few, many, or a class for an expanded clone.

>TRBV9|TRBJ1-3|NA|NA
CASSAGGGNGNTIYF
TGTGCCAGCAGCGCGGGAGGGGGGAATGGAAACACCATATATTTT
>TRBV27|TRBJ2-5|NA|NA
CASSLRHQETQYF
TGTGCCAGCAGTTTAAGACACCAAGAGACCCAGTACTTC
>TRBV29-1|TRBJ2-3|NA|NA
CSVEVSGYVDTQYF
TGCAGCGTTGAAGTCTCCGGGTATGTTGATACGCAGTATTTT
>TRBV20-1|TRBJ2-1|TRBD2|NA
CSASRTSGSRDEQFF
TGCAGTGCTTCGCGGACTAGCGGGAGTAGGGATGAGCAGTTCTTC
>TRBV20-1|TRBJ2-3|NA|NA
CSARDSGTRTDTQYF
TGCAGTGCTAGAGATTCGGGGACCCGCACAGATACGCAGTATTTT
>TRBV30|TRBJ1-1|NA|NA
CAWSVLVGVTEAFF
TGTGCCTGGAGTGTTCTCGTCGGAGTCACTGAAGCTTTCTTT
>TRBV5-6|TRBJ2-5|NA|NA
CASSLAGGGETQYF
TGTGCCAGCAGCTTGGCGGGTGGAGGAGAGACCCAGTACTTC
>TRBV20-1|TRBJ2-3|TRBD2|NA
CSVRPGLIPDTQYF
TGCAGTGTTAGACCGGGACTAATTCCAGATACGCAGTATTTT
>TRBV6-2/TRBV6-3|TRBJ2-1|TRBD2|NA
CASSYPGLVNEQFF
TGTGCCAGCAGTTACCCCGGACTAGTAAATGAGCAGTTCTTC
>TRBV6-2/TRBV6-3|TRBJ1-5|NA|NA
CASSSGWEPQHF
TGTGCCAGCAGCTCCGGTTGGGAGCCCCAGCATTTT
>TRBV9|TRBJ1-1|NA|NA
CASSVTALSAVAFF
TGTGCCAGCAGCGTCACAGCCTTATCGGCTGTAGCTTTCTTT
>TRBV20-1|TRBJ2-6|TRBD2|NA
CSATRGGSGANVLTF
TGCAGTGCCACCCGGGGGGGCTCTGGGGCCAACGTCCTGACTTTC
>TRBV3-1|TRBJ2-5|NA|NA
CASSPDRSQPSQETQYF
TGTGCCAGCAGCCCAGACCGCTCTCAACCTTCTCAAGAGACCCAGTACTTC
>TRBV24-1|TRBJ2-1|TRBD2|NA
CATSDYGAGGHEQFF
TGTGCCACCAGTGATTACGGAGCGGGAGGACATGAGCAGTTCTTC
>TRBV29-1|TRBJ1-1|NA|NA
CSVETVNTEAFF
TGCAGCGTTGAAACCGTGAACACTGAAGCTTTCTTT
>TRBV9|TRBJ1-2|NA|NA
CASSVGGYAYGYTF
TGTGCCAGCAGCGTAGGGGGATACGCCTATGGCTACACCTTC
>TRBV7-9|TRBJ2-1|NA|NA
CAGRVGALDLGQFF
TGTGCCGGACGAGTGGGAGCTTTAGACTTGGGGCAGTTCTTC
>TRBV20-1|TRBJ2-5|NA|NA
CSARLPGRQETQYF
TGCAGTGCTAGACTCCCCGGCAGGCAAGAGACCCAGTACTTC
>TRBV19|TRBJ2-5|TRBD2|once
CASSIGLAPQETQYF
TGTGCCAGTAGTATCGGACTAGCGCCCCAAGAGACCCAGTACTTC
>TRBV30|TRBJ1-2|NA|NA
CAWTLESHGYTF
TGTGCCTGGACCCTCGAGAGCCATGGCTACACCTTC
>TRBV6-5|TRBJ2-5|TRBD2|once
CASSYLLAGVFQETQYF
TGTGCCAGCAGTTACTTACTAGCGGGAGTGTTCCAAGAGACCCAGTACTTC
>TRBV12-3/TRBV12-4|TRBJ2-1|TRBD2|NA
CASTLLAGSSYNEQFF
TGTGCCAGCACCCTTCTAGCGGGGAGCTCCTACAATGAGCAGTTCTTC
>TRBV28|TRBJ2-5|NA|NA
CASSAILGRGQETQYF
TGTGCCAGCAGTGCTATCTTGGGAAGAGGACAAGAGACCCAGTACTTC
>TRBV2|TRBJ1-1|NA|NA
CASSAGRDTEAFF
TGTGCCAGCAGTGCAGGGCGGGACACTGAAGCTTTCTTT
>TRBV29-1|TRBJ1-1|TRBD1|NA
CSGNDGQGRAFF
TGCAGCGGGAATGACGGACAGGGTCGAGCTTTCTTT
>TRBV3-1|TRBJ1-3|NA|NA
CASKEAGNTIYF
TGTGCCAGCAAGGAGGCTGGAAACACCATATATTTT
>TRBV5-1|TRBJ1-2|TRBD1|NA
CASSLTGAVDYTF
TGCGCCAGCAGCTTGACAGGGGCGGTTGACTACACCTTC
>TRBV3-1|TRBJ1-2|NA|once
CASSQDRWTYGYTF
TGTGCCAGCAGCCAAGATCGTTGGACGTATGGCTACACCTTC
>TRBV7-9|TRBJ1-2|NA|NA
CASSSSPGDYGYTF
TGTGCCAGCAGCTCCTCTCCAGGGGACTATGGCTACACCTTC
>TRBV18|TRBJ2-1|TRBD2|NA
CASLSGRSGNEQFF
TGTGCCAGCCTGAGCGGGAGGTCGGGCAATGAGCAGTTCTTC
>TRBV28|TRBJ2-5|TRBD1|NA
CASSRTGFETQYF
TGTGCCAGCAGTAGGACAGGTTTTGAGACCCAGTACTTC